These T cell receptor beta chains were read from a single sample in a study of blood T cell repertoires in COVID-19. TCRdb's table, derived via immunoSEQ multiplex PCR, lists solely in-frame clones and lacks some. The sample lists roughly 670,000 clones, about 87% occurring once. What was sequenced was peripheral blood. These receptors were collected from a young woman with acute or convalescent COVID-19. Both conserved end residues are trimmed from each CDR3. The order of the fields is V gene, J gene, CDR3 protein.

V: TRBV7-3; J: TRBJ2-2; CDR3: ASSYSNTGELF
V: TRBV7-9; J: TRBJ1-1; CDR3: ASSLAGAENTEAF
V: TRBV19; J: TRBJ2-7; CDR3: ASSPGQGPHEQY
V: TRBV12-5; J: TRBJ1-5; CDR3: ASGFSRAGNQPQH
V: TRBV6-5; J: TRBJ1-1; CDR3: ASRDRSEAF
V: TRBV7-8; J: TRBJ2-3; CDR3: ASNARLAGWTDTQY
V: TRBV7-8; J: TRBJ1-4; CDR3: ASSSGPGQPNEKLF
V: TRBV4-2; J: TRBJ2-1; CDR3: ASSQEFSGGAPEQF
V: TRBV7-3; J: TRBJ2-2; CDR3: ASSLNNGQGALTGELF
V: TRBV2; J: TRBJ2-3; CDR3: ASSLAGGTDTQY
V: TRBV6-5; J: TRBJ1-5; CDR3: ASSYSGGGGQPQH
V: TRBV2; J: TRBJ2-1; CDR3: ASSEERVSF
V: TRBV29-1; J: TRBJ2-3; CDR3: SVVWTGRRDTQY
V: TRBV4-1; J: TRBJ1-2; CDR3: ASSQPHAGTGAGWHYGYT
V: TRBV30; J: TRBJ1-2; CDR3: ACLGLQGYGYT
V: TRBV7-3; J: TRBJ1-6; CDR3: ASSLGSYNSPLH
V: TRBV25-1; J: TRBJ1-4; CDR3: ASREQLKEKLF
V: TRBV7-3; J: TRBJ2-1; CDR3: ASSSGVAGDNEQF
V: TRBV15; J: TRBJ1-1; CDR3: ATSRDPGDTEAF
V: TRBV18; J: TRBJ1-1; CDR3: ASSPQTGGTSNTEAF
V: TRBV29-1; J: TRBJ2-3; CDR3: SVAPRTDTQY
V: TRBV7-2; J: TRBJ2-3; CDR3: ASSLARASDTQY
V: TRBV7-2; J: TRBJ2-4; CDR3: ASSTTGLAKNIQY
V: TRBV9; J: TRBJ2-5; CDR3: ASSVSRVQETQY
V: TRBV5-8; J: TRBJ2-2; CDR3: ASSLLTGANTGELF
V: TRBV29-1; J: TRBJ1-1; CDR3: SVEDLITSQGITEAF
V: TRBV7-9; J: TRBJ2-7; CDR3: ASSLAGQGEIIDYEQY
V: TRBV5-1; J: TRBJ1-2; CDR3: ASSRLVGGDGYT
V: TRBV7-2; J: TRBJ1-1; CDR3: ASSLGGLKNTEAF
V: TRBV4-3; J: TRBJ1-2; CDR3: ASSQDPGQGGYGYT
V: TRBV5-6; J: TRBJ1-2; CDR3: ASSGVAGRNYGYT
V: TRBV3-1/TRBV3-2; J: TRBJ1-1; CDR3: ASSRGRGSNTEAF
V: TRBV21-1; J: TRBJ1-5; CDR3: ASSKREGAGGFGNQPQH
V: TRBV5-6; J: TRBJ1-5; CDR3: ASSLSGDPNQPQH
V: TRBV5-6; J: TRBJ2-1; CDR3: ASSTSSNEQF
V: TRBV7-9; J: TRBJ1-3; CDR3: ASSLFLGPGDTIY
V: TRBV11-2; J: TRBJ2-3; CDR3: ASIPLAGGKSDTQY
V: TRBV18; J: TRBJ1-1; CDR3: ASSSRLQGITEAF
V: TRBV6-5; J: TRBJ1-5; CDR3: ASSYSAGNQPQH
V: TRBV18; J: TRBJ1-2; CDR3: ASSPSGFGYT
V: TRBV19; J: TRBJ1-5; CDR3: ASSIQFQPQH
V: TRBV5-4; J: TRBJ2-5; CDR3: ASSPRGVETQY
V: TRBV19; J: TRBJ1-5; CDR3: ASSSGLQPQH
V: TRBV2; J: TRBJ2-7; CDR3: ASSYREFGYEQY
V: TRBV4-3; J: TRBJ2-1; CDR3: ASSPTIPLANEQF
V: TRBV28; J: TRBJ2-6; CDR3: ATATGGNSGANVLT
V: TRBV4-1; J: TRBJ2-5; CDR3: ASSGGAGAWGETQY
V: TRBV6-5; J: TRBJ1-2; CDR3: ASSTTGLGWYGYT
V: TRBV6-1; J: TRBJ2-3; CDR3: ASSEALALSTDTQY
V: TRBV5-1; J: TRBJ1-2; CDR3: ASSFGTGGVHYGYT
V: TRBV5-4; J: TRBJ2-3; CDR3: ASSLGHRTDTQY
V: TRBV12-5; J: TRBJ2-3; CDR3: ASGLSGTRGTQY